Described below is a single TCR beta chain sequence and its context. This record comes from a study of OX40 agonist ivuxolimab in advanced cancers. Clones were sequenced by immunoSEQ multiplex PCR, and TCRdb holds only the in-frame ones, with some missing. The table records roughly 61,000 clones, 75% to 90% of them present only once. This TCR came from an adult with an advanced solid tumor such as melanoma, head and neck, liver or kidney cancer. The sequencing here drew on CD4+ or CD8+ T cells sorted from blood, taken in a trial of the OX40 agonist ivuxolimab.

The CDR3 loop is CASSAGYNSPLHF. Here the CDR3 DNA reads TGTGCCAGCAGCGCAGGGTATAATTCACCCCTCCACTTT. The V call is TRBV6-1, the J call TRBJ1-6; TRBD1 might be the D (5 bases). Trimming removed 6 bases from V and 4 bases from J, with 7 bases in between. This CDR3 is built from 13 residues. The germline V gene has CDR1 MNHNS and CDR2 SASEGT.